This T cell receptor beta chain is drawn from a study of shared clonotypes between healthy human individuals. For the study at large: Three plates each covered CD4 naive and memory; CD8 naive two, CD8 memory one.

The assay was run at deep level. How the authors handled the data: ImmunoSEQ output held junction-only sequences without quality scores, so filtering differed. Assay used: immunoSEQ multiplex PCR; TCRdb lists only in-frame clones, some missing. V and J calls and clone size are copied from that table; D and trimming were computed from the DNA. The table shows around 550,000 clones, with 90% to 97% occurring only once. The sequencing input was naive CD4+ T cells sorted from blood. Documented subset: CD45RA+ positively selected. The sequence was collected from a woman aged 25-40 years in good health.

In DNA form, the CDR3 reads TGTGCCAGCAGCTGGACAGGGGGCTCCTACGAGCAGTACTTC. Translating it yields CASSWTGGSYEQYF. V is TRBV25-1 and J is TRBJ2-5, with 10 bases fitting TRBD1. The J call may not be correct, given that the DNA end is closer to TRBJ2-7. This CDR3 is 14 amino acids long. Germline V gene sequence: CDR1 MGHDK, CDR2 SYGVNS.